These T cell receptor beta chains were read from a single sample in a study of T-cell reconstitution after alpha-beta-depleted transplantation in children. A single record per CDR3 protein comes from TCRdb applying MiXCR to the PCR reads. The sample shows about 980,000 distinct CDR3 sequences, roughly 31% of them seen only once. The material was PBMCs, mostly from graft donor cells, obtained 360 days after TCRalphabeta/CD19-depleted stem cell transplant. The origin of the receptors is a boy under three years old who had a stem cell transplant for SCID, so the T cells may come from the graft donor. Each CDR3 is given with its conserved first and last residue. Each record gives: J gene, D gene, clone size, V gene, CDR3 length, CDR3 DNA, CDR3 protein. A D gene is named only where the DNA matches it firmly. Clone size appears in some rows only: once, few, many, or a class for an expanded clone.

j_gene: TRBJ2-7; d_gene: TRBD2; abundance: few; v_gene: TRBV18; len: 15; CDR3nt: TGTGCCAGCTCACCTCGCGGGAGCCCCTCCTACGAGCAGTACTTC; CDR3aa: CASSPRGSPSYEQYF
j_gene: TRBJ2-7; d_gene: TRBD2; abundance: many; v_gene: TRBV28; len: 17; CDR3nt: TGTGCCAGCAGTGGCCCGGGACTAGTTTTTATCGCCTACGAGCAGTACTTC; CDR3aa: CASSGPGLVFIAYEQYF
j_gene: TRBJ2-3; d_gene: -; abundance: -; v_gene: TRBV7-2; len: 16; CDR3nt: TGTGCCAGCAGCTTAGGACGGGGGTTTGGGACAGATACGCAGTATTTT; CDR3aa: CASSLGRGFGTDTQYF
j_gene: TRBJ2-5; d_gene: -; abundance: few; v_gene: TRBV9; len: 15; CDR3nt: TGTGCCAGCAGCGCCCAGTTGGGGGGCGTGGAGACCCAGTACTTC; CDR3aa: CASSAQLGGVETQYF
j_gene: TRBJ1-1; d_gene: -; abundance: -; v_gene: TRBV10-3; len: 14; CDR3nt: TGTGCCATCAGTGATTTGGGGATGAACACTGAAGCTTTCTTT; CDR3aa: CAISDLGMNTEAFF
j_gene: TRBJ2-3; d_gene: TRBD2; abundance: -; v_gene: TRBV4-1; len: 19; CDR3nt: TGCGCCAGCAGCCAAGGGGTATTTAGCGGGGACCCTAGCACAGATACGCAGTATTTT; CDR3aa: CASSQGVFSGDPSTDTQYF
j_gene: TRBJ2-1; d_gene: TRBD2; abundance: -; v_gene: TRBV20-1; len: 14; CDR3nt: TGCAGTGCTAGAACTCAGCGGGGGTACAATGAGCAGTTCTTC; CDR3aa: CSARTQRGYNEQFF
j_gene: TRBJ2-5; d_gene: -; abundance: -; v_gene: TRBV7-2; len: 14; CDR3nt: TGTGCCAGCAGTCCGAAAGGGGGGAAAGAGACCCAGTACTTC; CDR3aa: CASSPKGGKETQYF
j_gene: TRBJ2-3; d_gene: TRBD2; abundance: -; v_gene: TRBV9; len: 16; CDR3nt: TGTGCCAGCAGCGTAGATGGGGAGGGGACTTCCAATACGCAGTATTTT; CDR3aa: CASSVDGEGTSNTQYF
j_gene: TRBJ2-3; d_gene: -; abundance: few; v_gene: TRBV2; len: 12; CDR3nt: TGTGCCGGCAGTCATTACACAGATACGCAGTATTTT; CDR3aa: CAGSHYTDTQYF
j_gene: TRBJ2-1; d_gene: -; abundance: -; v_gene: TRBV12-3/TRBV12-4; len: 13; CDR3nt: TGTGCCAGCAGTTTTTGGGGCTACAATGAGCAGTTCTTC; CDR3aa: CASSFWGYNEQFF
j_gene: TRBJ2-3; d_gene: -; abundance: few; v_gene: TRBV27; len: 18; CDR3nt: TGTGCCAGCAGTTTATCGCCTTCGTTATTAGACAGCACAGATACGCAGTATTTT; CDR3aa: CASSLSPSLLDSTDTQYF
j_gene: TRBJ2-3; d_gene: TRBD1; abundance: -; v_gene: TRBV7-9; len: 15; CDR3nt: TGTGCCAGCAGCTTTGCCGGGACAGGCACAGATACGCAGTATTTT; CDR3aa: CASSFAGTGTDTQYF
j_gene: TRBJ1-5; d_gene: TRBD1; abundance: -; v_gene: TRBV6-1; len: 15; CDR3nt: TGTGCCAGCAGTGAAAGTCGGGACAGAAATCAGCCCCAGCATTTT; CDR3aa: CASSESRDRNQPQHF
j_gene: TRBJ1-5; d_gene: TRBD1; abundance: few; v_gene: TRBV28; len: 15; CDR3nt: TGTGCCAGCAGTTTATTCAACAGGGGGAATCAGCCCCAGCATTTT; CDR3aa: CASSLFNRGNQPQHF
j_gene: TRBJ1-1; d_gene: -; abundance: few; v_gene: TRBV20-1; len: 12; CDR3nt: TGCAGTGCTAGTGGGCTGAACACTGAAGCTTTCTTT; CDR3aa: CSASGLNTEAFF
j_gene: TRBJ2-3; d_gene: TRBD2; abundance: few; v_gene: TRBV12-3/TRBV12-4; len: 15; CDR3nt: TGTGCCAGCAGAAGAAAGCGGGGGCCGACAGATACGCAGTATTTT; CDR3aa: CASRRKRGPTDTQYF
j_gene: TRBJ2-5; d_gene: -; abundance: -; v_gene: TRBV4-2; len: 16; CDR3nt: TGTGCCAGCAGCCAAGGGGGGCTGCAGTACCAAGAGACCCAGTACTTC; CDR3aa: CASSQGGLQYQETQYF
j_gene: TRBJ2-2; d_gene: -; abundance: -; v_gene: TRBV12-3/TRBV12-4; len: 15; CDR3nt: TGTGCCAGCAGTTTCTACAGGGCGAACACCGGGGAGCTGTTTTTT; CDR3aa: CASSFYRANTGELFF
j_gene: TRBJ1-6; d_gene: -; abundance: few; v_gene: TRBV19; len: 14; CDR3nt: TGTGCCACCGAGGGGGAGCGAAATAATTCACCCCTCCACTTT; CDR3aa: CATEGERNNSPLHF
j_gene: TRBJ2-5; d_gene: -; abundance: few; v_gene: TRBV10-3; len: 12; CDR3nt: TGTGCCATCAGTGGGAAAGGAGAGACCCAGTACTTC; CDR3aa: CAISGKGETQYF
j_gene: TRBJ2-1; d_gene: -; abundance: -; v_gene: TRBV7-2; len: 16; CDR3nt: TGTGCCAGCAGCTTAGGAGCGGCAGGGCGGTGGGGTGAGCAGTTCTTC; CDR3aa: CASSLGAAGRWGEQFF
j_gene: TRBJ2-3; d_gene: -; abundance: few; v_gene: TRBV19; len: 12; CDR3nt: TGTGCCAGTAGTATGTCCGAGGATACGCAGTATTTT; CDR3aa: CASSMSEDTQYF
j_gene: TRBJ2-3; d_gene: -; abundance: -; v_gene: TRBV4-2; len: 18; CDR3nt: TGTGCCAGCAGCCAAGTTTTGTCCGGGACCCGTAACACAGATACGCAGTATTTT; CDR3aa: CASSQVLSGTRNTDTQYF
j_gene: TRBJ2-7; d_gene: -; abundance: once; v_gene: TRBV20-1; len: 13; CDR3nt: TGCAGTGCCGGCGCGGGGCTTTCCTACGAGCAGTACTTC; CDR3aa: CSAGAGLSYEQYF
j_gene: TRBJ2-7; d_gene: TRBD1; abundance: few; v_gene: TRBV20-1; len: 15; CDR3nt: TGCAGTGCCACACCCTGGACAGGGGTCTCCTACGAGCAGTACTTC; CDR3aa: CSATPWTGVSYEQYF
j_gene: TRBJ2-1; d_gene: -; abundance: once; v_gene: TRBV11-2; len: 15; CDR3nt: TGTGCCAGCAGCTTAACTACACCTTCTCGGAATGAGCAGTTCTTC; CDR3aa: CASSLTTPSRNEQFF
j_gene: TRBJ2-7; d_gene: -; abundance: -; v_gene: TRBV3-1; len: 15; CDR3nt: TGTGCCAGCAGCCAAGTTTTGGATCCGGGCTACGAGCAGTACTTC; CDR3aa: CASSQVLDPGYEQYF
j_gene: TRBJ2-3; d_gene: -; abundance: few; v_gene: TRBV29-1; len: 15; CDR3nt: TGCAGCGTCCAACCGGACATGCTTAGCACAGATACGCAGTATTTT; CDR3aa: CSVQPDMLSTDTQYF
j_gene: TRBJ1-1; d_gene: TRBD1; abundance: -; v_gene: TRBV5-1; len: 16; CDR3nt: TGCGCCAGCTTCAAAAGCCCGGGACAGGGAGGCACTGAAGCTTTCTTT; CDR3aa: CASFKSPGQGGTEAFF
j_gene: TRBJ2-1; d_gene: -; abundance: few; v_gene: TRBV3-1; len: 16; CDR3nt: TGTGCCAGCAGCCAAGCTCGGATCTTGACGGGCAATGAGCAGTTCTTC; CDR3aa: CASSQARILTGNEQFF
j_gene: TRBJ1-1; d_gene: -; abundance: -; v_gene: TRBV4-1; len: 15; CDR3nt: TGCGCCAGCAGCCAAGATCTGCCCCTGAACACTGAAGCTTTCTTT; CDR3aa: CASSQDLPLNTEAFF
j_gene: TRBJ2-1; d_gene: TRBD2; abundance: -; v_gene: TRBV27; len: 15; CDR3nt: TGTGCCAGCAGAAGACTAGCGGGGGGGCGGGATGAGCAGTTCTTC; CDR3aa: CASRRLAGGRDEQFF
j_gene: TRBJ1-1; d_gene: -; abundance: many; v_gene: TRBV7-2; len: 12; CDR3nt: TGTGCCAGCAGCTCTTGGCCAGGAGAAGCTTTCTTT; CDR3aa: CASSSWPGEAFF
j_gene: TRBJ1-1; d_gene: TRBD1; abundance: -; v_gene: TRBV25-1; len: 15; CDR3nt: TGTGCCAGCAGTGGTACCTTGGGACAGGGTCCTGAAGCTTTCTTT; CDR3aa: CASSGTLGQGPEAFF
j_gene: TRBJ2-1; d_gene: -; abundance: -; v_gene: TRBV24-1; len: 15; CDR3nt: TGTGCCACCAGTGACCCCCGGTCAACTAACAATGAGCAGTTCTTC; CDR3aa: CATSDPRSTNNEQFF
j_gene: TRBJ2-2; d_gene: -; abundance: few; v_gene: TRBV12-3/TRBV12-4; len: 12; CDR3nt: TGTGCCAGCCGACGGCCGAGGGGGGAGCTGTTTTTT; CDR3aa: CASRRPRGELFF
j_gene: TRBJ2-3; d_gene: TRBD1; abundance: few; v_gene: TRBV5-1; len: 15; CDR3nt: TGCGCCAGCAGCTACCCCGGGACAGGACCAGATACGCAGTATTTT; CDR3aa: CASSYPGTGPDTQYF
j_gene: TRBJ2-2; d_gene: TRBD1; abundance: many; v_gene: TRBV6-1; len: 15; CDR3nt: TGTGCCAGCAGGAGGGGGCCTTCGAACACCGGGGAGCTGTTTTTT; CDR3aa: CASRRGPSNTGELFF
j_gene: TRBJ1-4; d_gene: -; abundance: -; v_gene: TRBV9; len: 15; CDR3nt: TGTGCCAGCAGCGTTAGCGGCTTTGCTAATGAAAAACTGTTTTTT; CDR3aa: CASSVSGFANEKLFF
j_gene: TRBJ1-5; d_gene: -; abundance: -; v_gene: TRBV28; len: 12; CDR3nt: TGTGCCAGCAGTGGGCAGGTTTTTCCCCAGCATTTT; CDR3aa: CASSGQVFPQHF
j_gene: TRBJ1-1; d_gene: TRBD1; abundance: -; v_gene: TRBV12-3/TRBV12-4; len: 15; CDR3nt: TGTGCCAGCAGTCCCCTGACAGGGACGAACACTGAAGCTTTCTTT; CDR3aa: CASSPLTGTNTEAFF
j_gene: TRBJ2-3; d_gene: TRBD1; abundance: -; v_gene: TRBV5-1; len: 16; CDR3nt: TGCGCCAGCAGCTTGTTTAAGGGGGCCTATGGAGATACGCAGTATTTT; CDR3aa: CASSLFKGAYGDTQYF
j_gene: TRBJ2-3; d_gene: TRBD2; abundance: many; v_gene: TRBV28; len: 17; CDR3nt: TGTGCCAGCAGTTTCTGGGCTAGCGGGGGGGCCGCAGATACGCAGTATTTT; CDR3aa: CASSFWASGGAADTQYF
j_gene: TRBJ2-3; d_gene: -; abundance: many; v_gene: TRBV29-1; len: 12; CDR3nt: TGCAGCGTTGACCCACCAGAGGGTACGCAGTATTTT; CDR3aa: CSVDPPEGTQYF
j_gene: TRBJ2-2; d_gene: -; abundance: few; v_gene: TRBV7-2; len: 16; CDR3nt: TGTGCCAGCAGCTTAGATCACAGGAGGAGCACCGGGGAGCTGTTTTTT; CDR3aa: CASSLDHRRSTGELFF
j_gene: TRBJ2-7; d_gene: TRBD2; abundance: many; v_gene: TRBV7-2; len: 14; CDR3nt: TGTGCCAGCAGCTGGGGACTAGCGGGGTTCGAGCAGTACTTC; CDR3aa: CASSWGLAGFEQYF
j_gene: TRBJ2-7; d_gene: TRBD1; abundance: -; v_gene: TRBV4-1; len: 16; CDR3nt: TGCGCCAGCAGCCAAGATCCGCCAGGGGGACCCTACGAGCAGTACTTC; CDR3aa: CASSQDPPGGPYEQYF
j_gene: TRBJ2-1; d_gene: TRBD1; abundance: few; v_gene: TRBV5-1; len: 14; CDR3nt: TGCGCCAGCAGCTGGACAGGGGGTTACAATGAGCAGTTCTTC; CDR3aa: CASSWTGGYNEQFF
j_gene: TRBJ1-4; d_gene: -; abundance: -; v_gene: TRBV28; len: 14; CDR3nt: TGTGCCAGCAGTTCGGGGGGACCCAATGAAAAACTGTTTTTT; CDR3aa: CASSSGGPNEKLFF
j_gene: TRBJ2-7; d_gene: -; abundance: many; v_gene: TRBV15; len: 13; CDR3nt: TGTGCCACCAGCAATCAGAACGCCTACGAGCAGTACTTC; CDR3aa: CATSNQNAYEQYF
j_gene: TRBJ1-1; d_gene: -; abundance: -; v_gene: TRBV15; len: 13; CDR3nt: TGTGCCACCAAGGGCGAGGGAGGGTCTGAAGCTTTCTTT; CDR3aa: CATKGEGGSEAFF